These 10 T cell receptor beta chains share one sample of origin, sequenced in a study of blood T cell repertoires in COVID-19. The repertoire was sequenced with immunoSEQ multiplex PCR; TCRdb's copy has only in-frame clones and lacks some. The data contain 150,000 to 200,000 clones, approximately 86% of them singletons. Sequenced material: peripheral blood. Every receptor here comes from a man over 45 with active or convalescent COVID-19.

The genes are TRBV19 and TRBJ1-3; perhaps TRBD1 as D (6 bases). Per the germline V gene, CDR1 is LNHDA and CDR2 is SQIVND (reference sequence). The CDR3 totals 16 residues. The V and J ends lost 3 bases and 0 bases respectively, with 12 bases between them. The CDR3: CASSIPGQYSGNTIYF. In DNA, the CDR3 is TGTGCCAGTAGTATTCCGGGACAATACTCTGGAAACACCATATATTTT.

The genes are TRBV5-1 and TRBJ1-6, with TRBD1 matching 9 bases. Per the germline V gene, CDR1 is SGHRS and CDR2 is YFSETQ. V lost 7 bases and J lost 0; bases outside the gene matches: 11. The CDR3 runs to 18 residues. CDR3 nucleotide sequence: TGCGCCAGCTCCTTCGGGAACAGGGGGCTCTCCTATAATTCACCCCTCCACTTT. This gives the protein CASSFGNRGLSYNSPLHF. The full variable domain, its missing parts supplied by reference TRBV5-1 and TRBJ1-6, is KAGVTQTPRYLIKTRGQQVTLSCSPISGHRSVSWYQQTPGQGLQFLFEYFSETQRNKGNFPGRFSGRQFSNSRSEMNVSTLELGDSALYLCASSFGNRGLSYNSPLHFGNGTRLTVT.

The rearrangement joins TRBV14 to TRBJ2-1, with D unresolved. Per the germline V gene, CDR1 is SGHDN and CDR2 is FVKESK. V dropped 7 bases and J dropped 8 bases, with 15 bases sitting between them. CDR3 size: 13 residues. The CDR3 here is CASNSELRDEQFF. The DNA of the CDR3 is TGTGCCAGCAACTCAGAGCTCCGGGATGAGCAGTTCTTC. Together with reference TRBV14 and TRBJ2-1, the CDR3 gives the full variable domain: EAGVTQFPSHSVIEKGQTVTLRCDPISGHDNLYWYRRVMGKEIKFLLHFVKESKQDESGMPNNRFLAERTGGTYSTLKVQPAELEDSGVYFCASNSELRDEQFFGPGTRLTVL.

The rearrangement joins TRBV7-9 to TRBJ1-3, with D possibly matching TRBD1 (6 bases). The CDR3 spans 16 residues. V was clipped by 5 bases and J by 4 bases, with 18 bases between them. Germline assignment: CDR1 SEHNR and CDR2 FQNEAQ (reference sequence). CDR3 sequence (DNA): TGTGCCAGCAGCCATCTCCGGGGGGCAGGCGGAAACACCATATATTTT. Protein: CASSHLRGAGGNTIYF.

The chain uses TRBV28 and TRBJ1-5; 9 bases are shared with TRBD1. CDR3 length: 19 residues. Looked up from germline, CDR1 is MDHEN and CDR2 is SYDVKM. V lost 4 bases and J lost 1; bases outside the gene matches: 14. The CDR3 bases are TGTGCCAGCAGTTCCCGTGGGGGGACAGGGATGGGGAGCAATCAGCCCCAGCATTTT. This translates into CASSSRGGTGMGSNQPQHF.

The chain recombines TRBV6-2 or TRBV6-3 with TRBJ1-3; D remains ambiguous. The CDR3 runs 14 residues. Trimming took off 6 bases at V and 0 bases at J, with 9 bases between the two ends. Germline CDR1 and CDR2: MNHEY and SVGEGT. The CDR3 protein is CASSPEYSGNTIYF. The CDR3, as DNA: TGTGCCAGCAGCCCGGAGTACTCTGGAAACACCATATATTTT.

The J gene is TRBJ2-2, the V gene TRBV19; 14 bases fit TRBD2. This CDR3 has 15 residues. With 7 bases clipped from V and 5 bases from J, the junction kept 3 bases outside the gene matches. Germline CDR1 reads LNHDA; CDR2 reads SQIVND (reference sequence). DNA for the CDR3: TGTGCCAGTAAGAGGACTAGCGGGGGGACCGGGGAGCTGTTTTTT. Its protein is CASKRTSGGTGELFF.

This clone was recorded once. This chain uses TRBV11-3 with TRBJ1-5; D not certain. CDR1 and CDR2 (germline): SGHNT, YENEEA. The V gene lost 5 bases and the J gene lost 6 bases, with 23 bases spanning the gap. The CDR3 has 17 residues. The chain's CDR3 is CASSLPPRGFRAQPQHF. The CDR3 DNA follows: TGTGCCAGCAGCCTCCCTCCCCGGGGATTCCGGGCTCAGCCCCAGCATTTT.

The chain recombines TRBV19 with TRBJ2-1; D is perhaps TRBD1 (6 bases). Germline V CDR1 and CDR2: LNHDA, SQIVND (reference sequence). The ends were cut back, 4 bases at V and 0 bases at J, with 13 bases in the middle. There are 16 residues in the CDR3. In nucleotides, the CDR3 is TGTGCCAGTAGTACCCTGACAGGTAGCTCCTACAATGAGCAGTTCTTC. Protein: CASSTLTGSSYNEQFF.

The CDR3 DNA reads as TGTGCCAGCAGTTTATTAGGGGGCCAAGAGACCCAGTACTTC. Its protein product is CASSLLGGQETQYF. The rearrangement uses TRBV27 and TRBJ2-5, with D perhaps matching TRBD1 (6 bases). The CDR3 sequence is 14 residues long. Trimming removed 1 base from V and 1 base from J, with 7 bases in between. Germline loops: CDR1 MNHEY, CDR2 SMNVEV (reference sequence).